The rows below give T cell receptor beta chains drawn from one sample of a study of technical replicates of blood from a handful of donors. Using immunoSEQ multiplex PCR, the repertoire was profiled, and TCRdb retains in-frame clones only, with some absent. The table shows more than 70,000 clones, with approximately 96% occurring only once. Sequencing was done on a sample of T cells isolated from PBMCs. Every receptor here comes from a human donor in good health. CDR3s include the opening cysteine and the closing phenylalanine or tryptophan. Fields, in order: J gene, CDR3 length, D gene, V gene, clone size, CDR3 protein, CDR3 DNA. The D gene is left open where the match is weak. Rows give clone size only sometimes, using once, few, many, or a class for an expanded clone.

TRBJ1-1 | 12 | . | TRBV7-9 | . | CASSSRGTEAFF | TGTGCCAGCAGCTCCCGGGGGACTGAAGCTTTCTTT
TRBJ2-3 | 16 | TRBD1 | TRBV6-6 | once | CASSSRDRGMTDTQYF | TGTGCCAGCAGTTCTAGGGACAGGGGAATGACAGATACGCAGTATTTT
TRBJ2-1 | 16 | TRBD2 | TRBV27 | . | CASSGLAGSHGNEQFF | TGTGCCAGCAGTGGACTAGCGGGATCACACGGCAATGAGCAGTTCTTC
TRBJ2-7 | 13 | . | TRBV28 | . | CASSPTGSYEQYF | TGTGCCAGCAGCCCTACGGGATCCTACGAGCAGTACTTC
TRBJ2-2 | 14 | . | TRBV21-1 | . | CASTTHRSTGELFF | TGTGCCAGCACTACCCATCGTTCTACCGGGGAGCTGTTTTTT
TRBJ1-5 | 15 | . | TRBV19 | . | CASMVLTRPNQPQHF | TGTGCCAGTATGGTTCTTACCAGGCCGAATCAGCCCCAGCATTTT
TRBJ2-7 | 16 | . | TRBV5-4 | . | CASSHKTGILPYEQYF | TGTGCCAGCAGCCACAAGACAGGAATTCTCCCCTACGAGCAGTACTTC
TRBJ2-7 | 14 | . | TRBV29-1 | . | CSVEGEVIPYEQYF | TGCAGCGTCGAAGGGGAGGTAATACCCTACGAGCAGTACTTC
TRBJ1-2 | 15 | TRBD1 | TRBV6-5 | . | CASSRQGPLNYGYTF | TGTGCCAGCAGTCGACAGGGACCCCTTAACTATGGCTACACCTTC
TRBJ2-7 | 11 | . | TRBV28 | . | CASGLPYEQYF | TGTGCCTCAGGGCTCCCCTACGAGCAGTACTTC
TRBJ2-3 | 16 | TRBD2 | TRBV29-1 | . | CSVEGGTSGKTDTQYF | TGCAGCGTTGAGGGCGGGACTAGCGGGAAAACAGATACGCAGTATTTT
TRBJ2-7 | 15 | . | TRBV28 | . | CASSSVTDNLSEQYF | TGTGCCAGCAGTTCAGTGACAGACAACTTATCCGAGCAGTACTTC
TRBJ2-2 | 16 | . | TRBV2 | . | CASSSAGTQITGELFF | TGTGCCAGCAGTTCGGCCGGGACACAAATCACCGGGGAGCTGTTTTTT
TRBJ2-7 | 16 | TRBD1 | TRBV2 | . | CASSLNLRDSSYEQYF | TGTGCCAGCAGTCTAAACCTTAGGGACAGTTCCTACGAGCAGTACTTC
TRBJ1-1 | 15 | . | TRBV11-3 | . | CASSLPRGLNTEAFF | TGTGCCAGCAGCCTCCCGAGGGGGTTGAACACTGAAGCTTTCTTT
TRBJ2-5 | 15 | TRBD2 | TRBV2 | . | CASSDETSGSKTQYF | TGTGCCAGCAGTGACGAGACTAGCGGGAGTAAGACCCAGTACTTC
TRBJ2-5 | 17 | TRBD2 | TRBV5-6 | . | CASSLLGSGSPAETQYF | TGTGCCAGCAGCTTGCTGGGTAGCGGGAGCCCTGCAGAGACCCAGTACTTC
TRBJ1-1 | 14 | . | TRBV11-3 | . | CASSRTGTPAQAFF | TGTGCCAGCAGCAGGACCGGGACACCGGCTCAAGCTTTCTTT
TRBJ2-3 | 16 | TRBD2 | TRBV2 | . | CASRGGSLAYTDTQYF | TGTGCCAGCAGGGGGGGGAGCCTAGCCTACACAGATACGCAGTATTTT
TRBJ2-5 | 13 | . | TRBV28 | . | CASSRDFQETQYF | TGTGCCAGCAGCCGGGACTTTCAAGAGACCCAGTACTTC
TRBJ2-5 | 15 | TRBD2 | TRBV10-3 | . | CAISDERGGLGTQYF | TGTGCCATCAGTGATGAGCGGGGGGGTTTGGGGACCCAGTACTTC
TRBJ2-5 | 17 | . | TRBV5-1 | . | CASSLDLGWANQETQYF | TGCGCCAGCAGCTTGGATCTGGGCTGGGCGAACCAAGAGACCCAGTACTTC
TRBJ2-7 | 16 | TRBD1 | TRBV27 | . | CASSFGQGAKFYEQYF | TGTGCCAGCAGTTTCGGACAGGGGGCGAAGTTCTACGAGCAGTACTTC
TRBJ2-7 | 14 | TRBD1 | TRBV11-1 | . | CASSFYRGSYEQYF | TGTGCCAGCAGCTTCTACAGGGGATCCTACGAGCAGTACTTC
TRBJ1-6 | 16 | TRBD1 | TRBV6-6 | . | CASKDPRQGQNSPLHF | TGTGCCAGCAAAGACCCCCGACAGGGACAGAATTCACCCCTCCACTTT
TRBJ2-2 | 12 | . | TRBV29-1 | . | CSAPRNTGELFF | TGCAGCGCCCCCCGGAACACCGGGGAGCTGTTTTTT
TRBJ2-1 | 19 | TRBD2 | TRBV19 | . | CANPPPPTSGREIGNEQFF | TGTGCCAACCCGCCACCCCCCACTAGCGGGAGGGAAATAGGCAATGAGCAGTTCTTC
TRBJ2-4 | 15 | . | TRBV9 | . | CASSAEGALKNIQYF | TGTGCCAGCAGCGCCGAAGGGGCTCTAAAAAACATTCAGTACTTC
TRBJ1-1 | 14 | . | TRBV7-9 | . | CASSLLGEGTEAFF | TGTGCCAGCAGCTTATTGGGGGAGGGAACTGAAGCTTTCTTT
TRBJ1-4 | 14 | . | TRBV30 | . | CAWSVKRPNEKLFF | TGTGCCTGGAGTGTAAAGCGACCGAATGAAAAACTGTTTTTT
TRBJ1-5 | 19 | . | TRBV21-1 | . | CASSKEGGGRAYSNQPQHF | TGTGCCAGCAGCAAAGAAGGCGGTGGCAGGGCCTATAGCAATCAGCCCCAGCATTTT
TRBJ2-3 | 14 | . | TRBV11-2 | . | CASSSGGSTDTQYF | TGTGCCAGCAGCTCGGGGGGCTCCACAGATACGCAGTATTTT
TRBJ2-5 | 15 | TRBD2 | TRBV5-6 | . | CASSWGGTSGETQYF | TGTGCCAGCAGCTGGGGGGGGACTAGCGGGGAGACCCAGTACTTC
TRBJ2-5 | 13 | . | TRBV18 | once | CASSPSIQETQYF | TGTGCCAGCTCACCCAGTATCCAAGAGACCCAGTACTTC
TRBJ1-2 | 14 | . | TRBV9 | . | CASSVGQFRYGYTF | TGTGCCAGCAGCGTTGGACAGTTTCGCTATGGCTACACCTTC
TRBJ2-1 | 17 | TRBD1 | TRBV4-1 | . | CASSQVTGPHSYNEQFF | TGCGCCAGCAGCCAAGTGACAGGGCCACATTCCTACAATGAGCAGTTCTTC
TRBJ2-7 | 11 | TRBD1 | TRBV29-1 | . | CSVRQGGEQYF | TGCAGCGTCAGACAGGGGGGCGAGCAGTACTTC
TRBJ2-7 | 19 | TRBD2 | TRBV19 | . | CASSTRTSGRAGIPYEQYF | TGTGCCAGTAGTACGCGGACTAGCGGGAGAGCTGGAATTCCCTACGAGCAGTACTTC
TRBJ2-4 | 16 | . | TRBV6-1 | . | CASSDEGAGAKSIQYF | TGTGCCAGCAGTGACGAAGGGGCAGGGGCCAAAAGCATTCAGTACTTC
TRBJ1-1 | 14 | TRBD1 | TRBV16 | . | CASSKIDRDTEAFF | TGTGCCAGCAGCAAGATCGACAGGGACACTGAAGCTTTCTTT
TRBJ2-3 | 15 | TRBD2 | TRBV29-1 | . | CSVEGSGGAADTQYF | TGCAGCGTTGAGGGAAGCGGGGGGGCAGCTGATACGCAGTATTTT